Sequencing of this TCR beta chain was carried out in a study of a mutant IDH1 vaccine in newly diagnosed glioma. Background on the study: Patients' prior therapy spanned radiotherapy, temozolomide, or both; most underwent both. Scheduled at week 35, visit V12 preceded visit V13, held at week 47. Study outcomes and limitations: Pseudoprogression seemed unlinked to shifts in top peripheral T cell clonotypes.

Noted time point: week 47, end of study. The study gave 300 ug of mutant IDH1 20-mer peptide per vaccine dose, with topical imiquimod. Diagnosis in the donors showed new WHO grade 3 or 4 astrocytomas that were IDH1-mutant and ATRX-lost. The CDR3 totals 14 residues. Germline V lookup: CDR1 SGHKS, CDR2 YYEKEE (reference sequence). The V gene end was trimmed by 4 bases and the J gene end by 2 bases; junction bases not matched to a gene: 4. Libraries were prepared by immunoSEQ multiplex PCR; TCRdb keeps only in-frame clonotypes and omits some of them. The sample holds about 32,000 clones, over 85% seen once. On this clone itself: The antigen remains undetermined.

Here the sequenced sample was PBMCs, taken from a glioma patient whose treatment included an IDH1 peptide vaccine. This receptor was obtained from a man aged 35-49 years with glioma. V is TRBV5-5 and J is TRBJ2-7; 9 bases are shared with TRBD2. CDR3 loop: CASSPLAGPYEQYF. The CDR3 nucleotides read TGTGCCAGCAGCCCCCTAGCGGGACCCTACGAGCAGTACTTC.